The source of this T cell receptor beta chain is a study of T-cell reconstitution after alpha-beta-depleted transplantation in children. General study points: As was reported, about two months after transplant, alpha-beta T cells came from several hundred expanded graft clones.

A note on this clonotype: What it binds is not known. Since a much larger clone is just one base distant, this may be a read error.

The TCRbeta library was prepared with unique molecular identifiers. MiXCR, run by TCRdb on the PCR reads, gives a single entry per CDR3 protein. The sample yields hundreds of thousands of distinct CDR3 sequences, approximately 10% seen once. The germline CDR1 and CDR2 sequences are GTSNPN and SVGIG (reference sequence). The CDR3 spans 15 residues. The chain has TRBV30 and TRBJ2-2; TRBD2 aligns across 7 bases. Material: PBMCs, obtained before TCRalphabeta/CD19-depleted stem cell transplant. The clonotype originates from a child younger than two with acute myeloid leukemia, due to receive a stem cell transplant. In DNA, the CDR3 is TGTACCTGGAGTGTCCCCCTGACTAGCTCCGGGGAGCTGTTTTTT. It is translated as CTWSVPLTSSGELFF.